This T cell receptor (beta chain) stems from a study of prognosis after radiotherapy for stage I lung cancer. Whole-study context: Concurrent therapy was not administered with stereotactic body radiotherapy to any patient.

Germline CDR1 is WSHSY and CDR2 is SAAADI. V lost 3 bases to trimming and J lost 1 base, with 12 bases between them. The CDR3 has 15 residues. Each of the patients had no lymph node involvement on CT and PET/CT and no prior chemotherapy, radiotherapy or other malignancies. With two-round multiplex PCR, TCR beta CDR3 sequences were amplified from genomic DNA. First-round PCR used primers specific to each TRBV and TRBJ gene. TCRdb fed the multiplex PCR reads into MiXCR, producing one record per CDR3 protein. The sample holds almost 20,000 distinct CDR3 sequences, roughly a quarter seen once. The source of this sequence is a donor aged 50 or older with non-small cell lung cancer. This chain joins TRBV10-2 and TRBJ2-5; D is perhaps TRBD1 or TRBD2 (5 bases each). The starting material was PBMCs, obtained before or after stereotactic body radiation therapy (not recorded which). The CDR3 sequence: CASSEGDGRQETQYF. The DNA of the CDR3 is TGCGCCAGCAGTGAAGGGGACGGGCGCCAAGAGACCCAGTACTTC.